What follows are 16 T cell receptor beta chains derived from one specimen sequenced in a study of tumor-infiltrating lymphocytes in primary liver carcinoma. Production of TCR beta cDNA used roughly 500 ng total RNA together with a constant-region primer. Amplification in three nested multiplex PCR rounds with slightly modified ARM-PCR gave rise to TCR beta libraries. TRBV1-TRBV30 forward primers paired with a C-beta reverse primer were used in the first two PCR rounds, which ran about 11 cycles each. TCRdb reprocessed the multiplex PCR reads via MiXCR and lists one record per CDR3 protein. In the table there are under 110,000 distinct CDR3 sequences, 65% to 75% of which are singletons. The tissue used was unsorted bulk material of roughly 17-34 mg. RNA and DNA were co-extracted from it with the AllPrep DNA/RNA mini kit. Input material: liver tumor tissue from sampling region 2. Described subset: tumor region T2, inferior pole. The receptors stem from a woman aged 60-75 years with primary liver carcinoma and hepatitis B virus infection.

Comments on this clonotype: A junction end diverges from the germline sequence, so it may reflect a read error. The chain employs TRBV6-1 and TRBJ2-1; TRBD1 matches at 8 bases. CDR1 is MNHNS and CDR2 is SASEGT in the germline V gene. This CDR3 spans 14 amino acids. The CDR3 nucleotides read TGTGCTAGCAGTTCGGACAGGGTCTTGGCCGGGCAGTTCTTC. Amino acids: CASSSDRVLAGQFF.

A word on this clonotype: A much larger clone differs from this one at a single base, so this may be a read error. The V gene is TRBV5-1, the J gene TRBJ2-3; D is perhaps TRBD2 (5 bases). CDR1 is SGHRS, CDR2 YFSETQ, per germline. The CDR3 length is 15 residues. The CDR3 coding sequence is TGCGCCAGCAGCTTATCTAGTTCTAGCACAGATATGCAGTATTTT. It translates to CASSLSSSSTDMQYF.

About this clonotype: This CDR3 fails to terminate in the conserved phenylalanine or tryptophan, so it likely reflects a read error. This chain connects TRBV6-5 to TRBJ2-1, with 9 bases identical to TRBD2. Germline CDR1 reads MNHEY; CDR2 reads SVGAGI. The CDR3 contains 14 residues. The V segment lost 8 bases and the J segment 11 bases; nucleotides outside the gene matches: 13. The CDR3, as DNA: TGTGCCAGCGCGTTAGTAGCGGGAGTTGGTAAGCAGTTCATC. This sequence encodes CASALVAGVGKQFI.

Sample share makes this clonotype medium-sized (0.01 to 0.1%). The V and J genes are TRBV29-1 and TRBJ2-5; D is unresolved. Germline CDR1 SQVTM, CDR2 ANQGSEA. Trimming took 5 bases from V and 2 from J, leaving 18 bases between them. The CDR3 is made up of 15 amino acids. The CDR3 nucleotides are TGCAGCGTTCTACCTTTGGTGATTAGTCAAGAGACCCAGTACTTC. Its translation is CSVLPLVISQETQYF. Combining the CDR3 with reference TRBV29-1 and TRBJ2-5 gives the whole variable domain SAVISQKPSRDICQRGTSLTIQCQVDSQVTMMFWYRQQPGQSLTLIATANQGSEATYESGFVIDKFPISRPNLTFSTLTVSNMSPEDSSIYLCSVLPLVISQETQYFGPGTRLLVL.

This clonotype was detected once. The chain is built from TRBV11-2 and TRBJ2-1; the D is unclear. The CDR3 is made up of 14 amino acids. V gave up 10 bases and J gave up 10 bases, with 23 bases separating them. The germline CDR1 and CDR2 sequences are SGHAT and FQNNGV. The CDR3 bases are TGTGCCAACAATCCGGAGTCGAGGTATAGGGAGCAGTTCTTC. As protein: CANNPESRYREQFF.

V gene TRBV5-1 combines with J gene TRBJ2-7, with 7 bases that match TRBD1. V lost 4 bases, J lost 5 bases, and 12 bases stayed unmatched. Germline V CDR1 and CDR2: SGHRS, YFSETQ. The CDR3 length is 15 residues. CDR3 coding DNA: TGCGCCAGCAGCCCCCGGGACAGTGGGGGTGACGAGCAGTACTTC. Residues: CASSPRDSGGDEQYF.

This clonotype was observed once. V usage is TRBV10-3 and J usage is TRBJ1-5, with a possible D match to TRBD1 (6 bases). Per the germline V gene, CDR1 is ENHRY and CDR2 is SYGVKD. The CDR3 runs to 14 residues. Trimming took 4 bases from V and 3 from J, leaving 10 bases between them. CDR3 nucleotide sequence: TGTGCCATCAGTGCGAGGGGGAACAATCAGCCCCAGCATTTT. Translating gives CAISARGNNQPQHF.

A word on this clonotype: A read error may produce the germline difference seen at one junction end. This chain links TRBV7-9 with TRBJ2-1, with TRBD2 identical over 11 bases. The germline V gene encodes CDR1 SEHNR and CDR2 FQNEAQ (reference sequence). This CDR3 is 14 amino acids long. The CDR3 here is CANSLAGGPNEQFF. CDR3 coding DNA: TGTGCCAACAGCTTAGCGGGAGGGCCCAATGAGCAGTTCTTC.

This clonotype was detected ten times or more. The chain recombines TRBV7-8 with TRBJ2-5; no definite D call. V gave up 1 base and J gave up 5 bases, with 14 bases separating them. Germline V gene sequence: CDR1 SGHVS, CDR2 FQNEAQ. The CDR3 is 15 amino acids. The chain's CDR3 is CASSLGSWFGETQYF. CDR3 sequence (DNA): TGTGCCAGCAGCTTAGGTTCCTGGTTCGGGGAGACCCAGTACTTC.

Points on this clonotype: At one boundary the junction diverges from the germline segment, which might be a read error. V is TRBV14 and J is TRBJ1-2; D might be TRBD1 (5 bases). The CDR3 is 13 residues long. From germline, CDR1 is SGHDN and CDR2 FVKESK. The CDR3 DNA reads TGTACCAGGAGCCAAAGACAGTCCTATGGCTACACCTTC. Translation gives CTRSQRQSYGYTF. The full variable domain, rest sourced from reference TRBV14 and TRBJ1-2, is EAGVTQFPSHSVIEKGQTVTLRCDPISGHDNLYWYRRVMGKEIKFLLHFVKESKQDESGMPNNRFLAERTGGTYSTLKVQPAELEDSGVYFCTRSQRQSYGYTFGSGTRLTVV.

To note about this clonotype: A read error may produce the germline difference seen at one junction end. The rearrangement uses TRBV11-2 and TRBJ2-3; 13 bases fit TRBD2. Looked up from germline, CDR1 is SGHAT and CDR2 is FQNNGV. The CDR3 runs to 15 residues. This chain's CDR3 is CASDSGLAGPDTQYF. CDR3 nucleotides: TGTGCCAGCGACTCGGGACTAGCGGGACCAGACACGCAGTATTTT.

A remark on this clonotype: As the CDR3 is not closed by the conserved phenylalanine or tryptophan, this likely results from a read error. The gene calls are TRBV11-3 and TRBJ2-1, with D perhaps given as TRBD1 or TRBD2 (5 bases each). This CDR3 is 17 amino acids long. Trimming removed 1 base at V and 8 bases at J, with 21 bases between. Germline V gene data show CDR1 as SGHNT and CDR2 as YENEEA. CDR3 in amino acids: CASSLGLGEWGVDEQFL. The CDR3 DNA follows: TGTGCCAGCAGCTTAGGCCTGGGGGAGTGGGGTGTCGATGAGCAGTTCCTC.

A word on this clonotype: A much larger clone sits a single nucleotide away, making a read error possible. V gene TRBV14 combines with J gene TRBJ2-1; D is tentatively TRBD1 or TRBD2 (9 bases each). Germline assignment: CDR1 SGHDN and CDR2 FVKESK. The CDR3 extends over 20 amino acids. With 6 bases removed from V and 9 bases from J, the gap between germline ends came to 36 bases. The CDR3, as DNA: TGTGCCAGCAGGCGCCTGACAGGGGGGAAGACTAGCGGCCGGGTAGGTGAGCAGTTCTTC. It encodes CASRRLTGGKTSGRVGEQFF.

This clonotype was recorded a few times. Possible read error: a much larger clone is one base away. V and J are TRBV10-2 and TRBJ1-5, with D maybe TRBD1 (6 bases). The germline V gene encodes CDR1 WSHSY and CDR2 SAAADI. CDR3 length equals 17 residues. The CDR3 bases are TGCGCCAGCACCGGGGGGCTCCTGGCGCGAGGCAATCAGCACCAGCATTTT. Its translation is CASTGGLLARGNQHQHF.

For this clonotype: The junction and the germline gene differ at one end; a read error may be behind it. The chain is built from TRBV11-2 and TRBJ2-1, with 8 positions matching TRBD2. Per germline, CDR1 SGHAT and CDR2 FQNNGV. This CDR3 region has 16 residues. Written as DNA, the CDR3 is TGTGCCAGCAGCCCCGGGCTAGCGGGCGATTACAATGACAAGTTCTTT. Its translation is CASSPGLAGDYNDKFF.

This clonotype appeared many times. V gene TRBV7-8 combines with J gene TRBJ2-1, with 8 bases fitting TRBD1. CDR1 and CDR2 (germline): SGHVS, FQNEAQ. The V segment lost 1 base and the J segment 2 bases; nucleotides outside the gene matches: 7. This CDR3 region has 17 residues. CDR3 coding DNA: TGTGCCAGCAGCTTAGGTGGGCTACAGGGGGCCTACAATGAGCAGTTCTTC. Translated: CASSLGGLQGAYNEQFF.